This record concerns one TCR beta chain sequence. Its antigen is undetermined. Compared with germline, one end of the junction differs, possibly owing to a read error. CDR1 is SGHRS and CDR2 is YFSETQ in the germline V gene. The CDR3 loop spans 14 amino acids. Amplification yielded TCR beta CDR3 regions, with RNA transcripts as the source. The HTBI primer set drove a first-round RT-PCR of the TCR CDR3. TCRdb used MiXCR to reprocess the multiplex PCR reads, holding one entry per CDR3 protein. The data contain approximately 640,000 distinct CDR3 sequences, 45% of them singletons. These data belong to a study of T cells in Graves' hyperthyroidism and ophthalmopathy. Notes on the study in general: By a 13 V-J model, ophthalmopathy was set apart from stable hyperthyroidism. Within blood appeared most thyroid clonotypes that had expanded above 0.001.

The study excluded patients with uncontrolled infection, other autoimmune disease, pregnancy or lactation. Diagnosis relied on clinical symptoms, serum thyroxine and TRAb, thyroid ultrasound and orbital computed tomography. The origin of this receptor is an adult man with Graves' disease, either hyperthyroidism or ophthalmopathy (not recorded which). The sequenced material came from peripheral blood or thyroid tissue (not recorded which). The chain links TRBV5-1 to TRBJ1-1, with D possibly being TRBD1 (6 bases). CDR3 amino acids: CASSLGGGVTEAFF. The CDR3 DNA is TGTGCCAGCAGCTTAGGGGGAGGGGTCACTGAAGCTTTCTTT.